These T cell receptor beta chains were read from a single sample in a study of blood T cell repertoires in COVID-19. TCRdb's copy holds only in-frame clones and misses some; the assay was immunoSEQ multiplex PCR. Of 90,000 or so clones in the sample, around 72% were seen once. Sequenced sample: peripheral blood. The receptors come from a woman older than 75 with acute or convalescent COVID-19. The CDR3 runs from the conserved cysteine through the conserved F or W. Fields, in order: V gene, clone size, D gene, J gene, CDR3 DNA, CDR3 protein. A D gene is named only where the DNA matches it firmly. Size is omitted from some rows. Given values are once, few, many or a class for expanded clones.

v_gene: TRBV5-6
abundance: -
d_gene: TRBD1
j_gene: TRBJ1-2
CDR3nt: TGTGCCAGCAGCTTGGGGACAGGGGCGGCGTATGGCTACACCTTC
CDR3aa: CASSLGTGAAYGYTF

v_gene: TRBV13
abundance: -
d_gene: -
j_gene: TRBJ1-2
CDR3nt: TGTGCCAGCAGCTTAGGCCAAGGGGGGGGCTATGGCTACACCTTC
CDR3aa: CASSLGQGGGYGYTF

v_gene: TRBV5-1
abundance: once
d_gene: -
j_gene: TRBJ2-5
CDR3nt: TGCGCCAGCAGCTCTAGGGAGCTGCCGGGGACCCAGTACTTC
CDR3aa: CASSSRELPGTQYF

v_gene: TRBV11-1
abundance: -
d_gene: TRBD2
j_gene: TRBJ2-5
CDR3nt: TGTGCCAGCAGCAAAAGGTCAGCGGGGAACCAAGAGACCCAGTACTTC
CDR3aa: CASSKRSAGNQETQYF

v_gene: TRBV7-9
abundance: -
d_gene: -
j_gene: TRBJ1-4
CDR3nt: TGTGCCAGCAGCCCCAGTCGAGGGATCAATGAAAAACTGTTTTTT
CDR3aa: CASSPSRGINEKLFF

v_gene: TRBV6-4
abundance: few
d_gene: TRBD1
j_gene: TRBJ2-1
CDR3nt: TGTGCCAGCAGCCTTTCAGGGGGCATTAATGAGCAGTTCTTC
CDR3aa: CASSLSGGINEQFF

v_gene: TRBV19
abundance: few
d_gene: -
j_gene: TRBJ1-2
CDR3nt: TGTGCCAGTAGTATCTATCCCTATGGCTACACCTTC
CDR3aa: CASSIYPYGYTF

v_gene: TRBV4-2
abundance: many
d_gene: TRBD2
j_gene: TRBJ2-7
CDR3nt: TGTGCCAGCAGCCAAGAAGGCGGGGGGGCGGTGTACGAGCAGTACTTC
CDR3aa: CASSQEGGGAVYEQYF

v_gene: TRBV5-1
abundance: -
d_gene: -
j_gene: TRBJ1-5
CDR3nt: TGCGCCAGCCGAGGAGGACCCGAATATAGCAATCAGCCCCAGCATTTT
CDR3aa: CASRGGPEYSNQPQHF

v_gene: TRBV7-3
abundance: -
d_gene: -
j_gene: TRBJ2-3
CDR3nt: TGTGCCAGCAGTTTCCGGACTAGCACAGATACGCAGTATTTT
CDR3aa: CASSFRTSTDTQYF

v_gene: TRBV10-3
abundance: once
d_gene: -
j_gene: TRBJ1-6
CDR3nt: TGTGCCACCAAGGCGCAGGGTTTGGATTCACCCCTCCACTTT
CDR3aa: CATKAQGLDSPLHF

v_gene: TRBV29-1
abundance: -
d_gene: -
j_gene: TRBJ2-7
CDR3nt: TGCAGCGTTGAAGTCCCCGGGGCGGACTACTGGGAGCAGTACTTC
CDR3aa: CSVEVPGADYWEQYF

v_gene: TRBV19
abundance: few
d_gene: -
j_gene: TRBJ1-5
CDR3nt: TGTGCCAGTAGTCCCAGCGGGGATAGCAATCAGCCCCAGCATTTT
CDR3aa: CASSPSGDSNQPQHF

v_gene: TRBV11-1
abundance: once
d_gene: -
j_gene: TRBJ1-3
CDR3nt: TGTGCCAGCAGCTTAATGGGCATAGGCGGAAACACCATATATTTT
CDR3aa: CASSLMGIGGNTIYF

v_gene: TRBV9
abundance: -
d_gene: TRBD1
j_gene: TRBJ2-6
CDR3nt: TGTGCCAGCAGCGATTCCCGGACAGGGGGCGTTGGGGCCAACGTCCTGACTTTC
CDR3aa: CASSDSRTGGVGANVLTF

v_gene: TRBV27
abundance: -
d_gene: -
j_gene: TRBJ2-3
CDR3nt: TGTGCCAGCAGTGTATCGGGCCCAGATACGCAGTATTTT
CDR3aa: CASSVSGPDTQYF

v_gene: TRBV18
abundance: -
d_gene: TRBD2
j_gene: TRBJ2-7
CDR3nt: TGTGCCAGCTCACAGGGTTTAGCGGGGGTCTCCTACGAGCAGTACTTC
CDR3aa: CASSQGLAGVSYEQYF

v_gene: TRBV2
abundance: -
d_gene: -
j_gene: TRBJ2-1
CDR3nt: TGTGCCAGCAGCGTTACTAGCTCTGCCTACAATGAGCAGTTCTTC
CDR3aa: CASSVTSSAYNEQFF

v_gene: TRBV7-8
abundance: -
d_gene: -
j_gene: TRBJ1-2
CDR3nt: TGTGCCAGCAGCTTAGGTACAGCCTCTCCCTATGGCTACACCTTC
CDR3aa: CASSLGTASPYGYTF

v_gene: TRBV4-2
abundance: -
d_gene: TRBD2
j_gene: TRBJ2-5
CDR3nt: TGTGCCAGCAGCCGACGTAGCGGGGAAGAGACCCAGTACTTC
CDR3aa: CASSRRSGEETQYF

v_gene: TRBV14
abundance: -
d_gene: TRBD2
j_gene: TRBJ2-5
CDR3nt: TGTGCCAGCAGCCAAGCCAGGGGTAGCGGGGTACAAGAGACCCAGTACTTC
CDR3aa: CASSQARGSGVQETQYF

v_gene: TRBV10-3
abundance: -
d_gene: TRBD1
j_gene: TRBJ2-7
CDR3nt: TGTGCCATCAGCCGGGACAGGGTCTACGAGCAGTACTTC
CDR3aa: CAISRDRVYEQYF

v_gene: TRBV5-5
abundance: -
d_gene: TRBD2
j_gene: TRBJ2-1
CDR3nt: TGTGCCAGCAGCGTCCTGGGACTAGCGGGGGGAGAGCAGTTCTTC
CDR3aa: CASSVLGLAGGEQFF

v_gene: TRBV19
abundance: -
d_gene: TRBD2
j_gene: TRBJ2-3
CDR3nt: TGTGCCAGTAGTAGTAGCGGGGGCCGCACAGATACGCAGTATTTT
CDR3aa: CASSSSGGRTDTQYF

v_gene: TRBV10-3
abundance: few
d_gene: TRBD1
j_gene: TRBJ1-1
CDR3nt: TGTGCCATCACGGGACAGGGGAACACTGAAGCTTTCTTT
CDR3aa: CAITGQGNTEAFF

v_gene: TRBV3-1/TRBV3-2
abundance: many
d_gene: TRBD2
j_gene: TRBJ2-1
CDR3nt: TGTGCCAGCAGCCAAGCGACACTAGCGGAGAAGTACAATGAGCAGTTCTTC
CDR3aa: CASSQATLAEKYNEQFF

v_gene: TRBV28
abundance: -
d_gene: -
j_gene: TRBJ1-2
CDR3nt: TGTGCCAGCAGTTTATTAGGACACGGAGATGGCTACACCTTC
CDR3aa: CASSLLGHGDGYTF

v_gene: TRBV7-2
abundance: -
d_gene: TRBD2
j_gene: TRBJ2-3
CDR3nt: TGTGCCAGCAGCCGGACTAGCGGGGGGGATACGCAGTATTTT
CDR3aa: CASSRTSGGDTQYF

v_gene: TRBV5-6
abundance: -
d_gene: -
j_gene: TRBJ2-4
CDR3nt: TGTGCCAGCAGTGGACTCACTAAAAACATTCAGTACTTC
CDR3aa: CASSGLTKNIQYF

v_gene: TRBV5-1
abundance: once
d_gene: -
j_gene: TRBJ1-4
CDR3nt: TGCGCCAGCAGCTTGAGAGGGTCGAATGAAAAACTGTTTTTT
CDR3aa: CASSLRGSNEKLFF

v_gene: TRBV6-5
abundance: -
d_gene: TRBD1
j_gene: TRBJ2-7
CDR3nt: TGTGCCAGCAGCTTCCGGACAGGTACCCACGAGCAGTACTTC
CDR3aa: CASSFRTGTHEQYF

v_gene: TRBV7-9
abundance: -
d_gene: -
j_gene: TRBJ1-1
CDR3nt: TGTGCCAGCAGCCTTACTTTCCCGGGGGCTGAAGCTTTCTTT
CDR3aa: CASSLTFPGAEAFF

v_gene: TRBV18
abundance: once
d_gene: TRBD1
j_gene: TRBJ1-2
CDR3nt: TGTGCCAGCTCACCCGGACAGGGGGCCTATGGCTACACCTTC
CDR3aa: CASSPGQGAYGYTF

v_gene: TRBV6-6
abundance: -
d_gene: TRBD1
j_gene: TRBJ2-7
CDR3nt: TGTGCCAGCAGCTCCACAGGGGGCGTTGTTTACGAGCAGTACTTC
CDR3aa: CASSSTGGVVYEQYF

v_gene: TRBV23-1
abundance: few
d_gene: TRBD1
j_gene: TRBJ1-5
CDR3nt: TGCGCCAGCAGTCAAATCCCAGACAGGGGCGCAAATCAGCCCCAGCATTTT
CDR3aa: CASSQIPDRGANQPQHF

v_gene: TRBV6-5
abundance: -
d_gene: TRBD1
j_gene: TRBJ1-4
CDR3nt: TGTGCCAGCACTGGACAGGGTCTGGGGGAAAAACTGTTTTTT
CDR3aa: CASTGQGLGEKLFF

v_gene: TRBV5-1
abundance: -
d_gene: -
j_gene: TRBJ1-1
CDR3nt: TGCGCCAGCAGCTTGAAGGGAGGGGACACTGAAGCTTTCTTT
CDR3aa: CASSLKGGDTEAFF

v_gene: TRBV27
abundance: -
d_gene: -
j_gene: TRBJ2-7
CDR3nt: TGTGCCAGCAGCCTGGTCCCAGGGACCTACGAGCAGTACTTC
CDR3aa: CASSLVPGTYEQYF

v_gene: TRBV7-2
abundance: -
d_gene: -
j_gene: TRBJ1-5
CDR3nt: TGTGCCAGCAGCGCCAGGATCCCAGGGTCCAGCCAGCCCCAGCATTTT
CDR3aa: CASSARIPGSSQPQHF

v_gene: TRBV4-1
abundance: -
d_gene: -
j_gene: TRBJ1-5
CDR3nt: TGCGCCAGCAGCCAAGGAGCCTATAAGTATCAGCCCCAGCATTTT
CDR3aa: CASSQGAYKYQPQHF

v_gene: TRBV5-1
abundance: -
d_gene: -
j_gene: TRBJ2-1
CDR3nt: TGCGCCAGCAGCTTTGAGGCAGGGCTGAATGAGCAGTTCTTC
CDR3aa: CASSFEAGLNEQFF

v_gene: TRBV28
abundance: -
d_gene: TRBD1
j_gene: TRBJ2-7
CDR3nt: TGTGCCAGCAGTTTACTCTTCCCACCAGGGGGCGCGGGGGAGCAGTACTTC
CDR3aa: CASSLLFPPGGAGEQYF

v_gene: TRBV27
abundance: many
d_gene: TRBD2
j_gene: TRBJ2-5
CDR3nt: TGTGCCAGCCGTCGGGGGGGGGCAGAGACCCAGTACTTC
CDR3aa: CASRRGGAETQYF

v_gene: TRBV7-8
abundance: few
d_gene: TRBD1
j_gene: TRBJ1-1
CDR3nt: TGTGCCAGCAGCTTAGTAGGGGACAGCATGAACACTGAAGCTTTCTTT
CDR3aa: CASSLVGDSMNTEAFF

v_gene: TRBV4-3
abundance: -
d_gene: TRBD1
j_gene: TRBJ1-5
CDR3nt: TGCGCCAGCAGCCAAGACATGAGACAGGGACAGCCCCAGCATTTT
CDR3aa: CASSQDMRQGQPQHF

v_gene: TRBV30
abundance: -
d_gene: -
j_gene: TRBJ2-7
CDR3nt: TGTGCTGCCGATTCAGGCTACGAGCAGTACTTC
CDR3aa: CAADSGYEQYF

v_gene: TRBV11-2
abundance: few
d_gene: -
j_gene: TRBJ2-1
CDR3nt: TGTGCCAGCAGCCCCCGGACTACGGAGAATGAGCAGTTCTTC
CDR3aa: CASSPRTTENEQFF

v_gene: TRBV7-8
abundance: -
d_gene: -
j_gene: TRBJ1-2
CDR3nt: TGTGCCAGCACCAACCCTGGCAGGGACTACACCTTC
CDR3aa: CASTNPGRDYTF

v_gene: TRBV12-3/TRBV12-4
abundance: -
d_gene: -
j_gene: TRBJ2-7
CDR3nt: TGTGCCAGCTCTCTTCTGCGCGAGCAGTACTTC
CDR3aa: CASSLLREQYF

v_gene: TRBV6-5
abundance: -
d_gene: TRBD1
j_gene: TRBJ2-5
CDR3nt: TGTGCCAGTGCAAGACAGGGGTTGGGGGAGACCCAGTACTTC
CDR3aa: CASARQGLGETQYF

v_gene: TRBV27
abundance: -
d_gene: -
j_gene: TRBJ1-2
CDR3nt: TGTGCCAGCGCCGAGGGCGGGGGCGCTAACTATGGCTACACCTTC
CDR3aa: CASAEGGGANYGYTF

v_gene: TRBV10-3
abundance: -
d_gene: -
j_gene: TRBJ2-3
CDR3nt: TGTGCCATCAGTGAGCGAGATACGCAGTATTTT
CDR3aa: CAISERDTQYF

v_gene: TRBV3-1/TRBV3-2
abundance: -
d_gene: TRBD1
j_gene: TRBJ1-2
CDR3nt: TGTGCCAGCAGCCAAGAAGGCAGGGGGTCGGGCTACACCTTC
CDR3aa: CASSQEGRGSGYTF

v_gene: TRBV19
abundance: few
d_gene: TRBD1
j_gene: TRBJ1-5
CDR3nt: TGTGCCAGCAAGACAGGGTCCGATATAGGCAATCAGCCCCAGCATTTT
CDR3aa: CASKTGSDIGNQPQHF

v_gene: TRBV9
abundance: few
d_gene: -
j_gene: TRBJ2-7
CDR3nt: TGTGCCAGCAGCGTAGGATCAACTAACTACGAGCAGTACTTC
CDR3aa: CASSVGSTNYEQYF

v_gene: TRBV12-3/TRBV12-4
abundance: -
d_gene: -
j_gene: TRBJ1-2
CDR3nt: TGTGCCAGCAGTTTTTCTCCTAACTATGGCTACACCTTC
CDR3aa: CASSFSPNYGYTF

v_gene: TRBV29-1
abundance: -
d_gene: -
j_gene: TRBJ1-2
CDR3nt: TGCAGCGTTGAAGTTTCGTATGGCTACACCTTC
CDR3aa: CSVEVSYGYTF